The 10 T cell receptor beta chains below all came from one sample that was sequenced in a study of control samples from healthy donors and cancer patients. Profiled with immunoSEQ multiplex PCR; TCRdb holds only in-frame clones, not every one. Of roughly 170,000 clones in the sample, approximately 91% are singletons; the top ten hold 2%. The specimen was blood. The origin of the receptors is a woman aged 40 to 50 in good health.

The V and J genes are TRBV19 and TRBJ1-2; 11 bases are a match to TRBD1. Germline CDR1 is LNHDA and CDR2 is SQIVND (reference sequence). This CDR3 is built from 16 residues. The junction had 15 bases not matched to a gene; V was cut back by 7 bases and J by 8 bases. The CDR3 region has the DNA TGTGCCAGTACCCCCAGACTGCCGGGACAGGGGGTCGGCTACACCTTC. Translating gives CASTPRLPGQGVGYTF. The whole variable domain, filled in from reference TRBV19 and TRBJ1-2, reads DGGITQSPKYLFRKEGQNVTLSCEQNLNHDAMYWYRQDPGQGLRLIYYSQIVNDFQKGDIAEGYSVSREKKESFPLTVTSAQKNPTAFYLCASTPRLPGQGVGYTFGSGTRLTVV.

On this clone: Other DNA sequences in this sample translate to the same CDR3. The chain joins TRBV12-3 or TRBV12-4 to TRBJ1-1; no firm D call. Trimming cost V 5 bases and J 1 base, with 5 bases left between them. The CDR3 spans 12 residues. The CDR3 bases are TGTGCCAGCAGTCCGGGGAACACTGAAGCTTTCTTT. It codes for CASSPGNTEAFF.

J is TRBJ1-5 and V is TRBV27; D not certain. Trimming pared 8 bases from V and 6 bases from J, leaving 17 bases between. The CDR3 is 14 amino acids. Germline lookup yields CDR1 MNHEY and CDR2 SMNVEV (reference sequence). The CDR3 nucleotides read TGTGCCAGCCGAAGTCAGGCGGCGGCTCAGCCCCAGCATTTT. This codes for CASRSQAAAQPQHF.

A note on this clone: At one boundary the junction diverges from the germline segment, which might be a read error. The genes are TRBV7-6 and TRBJ1-1, with TRBD1 as a possible D gene (5 bases). Germline-derived CDR1 and CDR2 are SGHVS and FNYEAQ. There are 15 residues in the CDR3. CDR3 in DNA: TGTGCCAGCAGCCTAGCAGCAGGGCTGAACACTGAAGCTTTCTTT. Protein: CASSLAAGLNTEAFF.

The chain recombines TRBV2 with TRBJ1-4; D is possibly TRBD1 (6 bases). This CDR3 region has 13 residues. V lost 7 bases and J 8 bases, leaving 14 bases between the germline ends. Germline values: CDR1 SNHLY, CDR2 FYNNEI. As DNA, the CDR3 is TGTGCCAGCACAGGGGAGCGGGGCGAAAAACTGTTTTTT. Amino acids: CASTGERGEKLFF.

This sequence joins TRBV2 and TRBJ1-5; D is uncertain. The CDR3 extends over 13 amino acids. CDR1 and CDR2 from the germline V gene are SNHLY and FYNNEI. The germline V and J ends were trimmed by 6 bases and 5 bases, with 11 bases remaining between them. DNA of the CDR3: TGTGCCAGCAGGACCAAGATGGATCAGCCCCAGCATTTT. Translation: CASRTKMDQPQHF.

This clone turned up a few times. The chain has TRBV19 and TRBJ1-5; D gene uncertain. Trimming removed 6 bases at V and 5 bases at J, with 8 bases between. The CDR3 has 12 amino acids. Germline V lookup: CDR1 LNHDA, CDR2 SQIVND (reference sequence). The CDR3 spells CASREYHQPQHF. In DNA, the CDR3 is TGTGCCAGTAGGGAGTACCATCAGCCCCAGCATTTT.

DNA of the CDR3: TGTGCCAGCAGCCAAGCCGGGGCCAACGTCCTGACTTTC. It is translated as CASSQAGANVLTF. The genes are TRBV3-1 (or the pseudogene TRBV3-2) and TRBJ2-6, with D hard to call. The V end lost 1 base, the J end lost 4 bases, and 2 bases lay between the germline ends. In germline, CDR1 is LGHDT, CDR2 YNNKEL (reference sequence). This CDR3 comprises 13 residues.

The chain links TRBV5-4 to TRBJ2-7; no firm D call. Germline values: CDR1 SGHNT, CDR2 YYREEE (reference sequence). This CDR3 region has 14 residues. V was cut by 4 bases and J by 2 bases, with 13 bases left in between. The CDR3 nucleotides are TGTGCCAGCAGCCCCGCCGAGGCAACCTACGAGCAGTACTTC. Protein: CASSPAEATYEQYF.

This chain links TRBV9 with TRBJ1-6; D not resolved. The CDR3 consists of 12 residues. The germline V and J ends were trimmed by 0 bases and 10 bases, with 5 bases remaining between them. Germline CDR1 is SGDLS and CDR2 is YYNGEE. The CDR3 DNA reads TGTGCCAGCAGCGTAGCGGGCTCACCCCTCCACTTT. Translation: CASSVAGSPLHF.